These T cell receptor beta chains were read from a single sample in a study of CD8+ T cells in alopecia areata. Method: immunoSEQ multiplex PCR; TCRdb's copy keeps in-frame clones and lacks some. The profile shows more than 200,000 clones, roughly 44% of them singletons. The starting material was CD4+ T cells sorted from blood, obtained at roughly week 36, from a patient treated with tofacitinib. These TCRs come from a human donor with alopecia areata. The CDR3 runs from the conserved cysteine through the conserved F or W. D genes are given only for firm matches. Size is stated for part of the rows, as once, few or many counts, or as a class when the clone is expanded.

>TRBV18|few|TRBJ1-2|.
CASSSPRFSYGYTF
TGTGCCAGCTCATCCCCCAGATTCTCCTATGGCTACACCTTC
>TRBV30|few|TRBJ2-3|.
CAWSPSSRTLTDTQYF
TGTGCCTGGAGTCCCTCGTCCAGGACCCTCACAGATACGCAGTATTTT
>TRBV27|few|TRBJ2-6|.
CASSLRWGAGANVLTF
TGTGCCAGCAGTCTGAGGTGGGGAGCTGGGGCCAACGTCCTGACTTTC
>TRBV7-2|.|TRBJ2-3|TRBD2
CASSLARTSGSRGDTQYF
TGTGCCAGCAGCTTAGCTCGGACTAGCGGGAGTAGGGGGGATACGCAGTATTTT
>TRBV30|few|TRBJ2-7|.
CAWSRKDYEQYF
TGTGCCTGGAGTAGGAAGGATTACGAGCAGTACTTC
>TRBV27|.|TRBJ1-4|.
CASSPDRPANEKLFF
TGTGCCAGCAGTCCCGATCGGCCTGCTAATGAAAAACTGTTTTTT
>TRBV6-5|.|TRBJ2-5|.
CASSYSSGVETQYF
TGTGCCAGCAGTTACTCGTCAGGGGTGGAGACCCAGTACTTC
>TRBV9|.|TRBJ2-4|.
CASSTQDRKNIQYF
TGTGCCAGCAGCACCCAGGACAGAAAAAACATTCAGTACTTC
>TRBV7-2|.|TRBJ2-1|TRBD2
CASSLMRLAESEQFF
TGTGCCAGCAGCTTAATGAGACTAGCTGAAAGTGAGCAGTTCTTC
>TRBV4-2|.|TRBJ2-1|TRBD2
CASSQDSWASGRAGFF
TGTGCCAGCAGCCAAGATTCTTGGGCTAGCGGGAGGGCCGGCTTCTTC
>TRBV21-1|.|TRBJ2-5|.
CASSPRPPGGKTQYF
TGTGCCAGCAGCCCCCGGCCCCCCGGGGGGAAGACCCAGTACTTC
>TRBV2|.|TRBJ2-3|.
CASSEVGAWDTQYF
TGTGCCAGCAGTGAAGTAGGGGCATGGGATACGCAGTATTTT
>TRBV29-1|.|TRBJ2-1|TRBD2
CSVEGRSGGTNEQFF
TGCAGCGTTGAAGGCCGTAGCGGGGGGACTAATGAGCAGTTCTTC
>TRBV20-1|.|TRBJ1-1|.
CSARGYTEAFF
TGCAGTGCTAGGGGGTACACTGAAGCTTTCTTT
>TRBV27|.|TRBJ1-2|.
CASRSGVTGYTF
TGTGCCAGCAGGTCAGGGGTAACTGGCTACACCTTC
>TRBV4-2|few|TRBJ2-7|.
CASSPQLGSYEQYF
TGTGCCAGCAGCCCTCAACTGGGCTCCTACGAGCAGTACTTC
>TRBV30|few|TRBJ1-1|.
CAWSVGETEAFF
TGTGCCTGGAGTGTCGGGGAGACTGAAGCTTTCTTT
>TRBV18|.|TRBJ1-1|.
CASSLVVTNTEAFF
TGTGCCAGCTCACTTGTGGTTACGAACACTGAAGCTTTCTTT